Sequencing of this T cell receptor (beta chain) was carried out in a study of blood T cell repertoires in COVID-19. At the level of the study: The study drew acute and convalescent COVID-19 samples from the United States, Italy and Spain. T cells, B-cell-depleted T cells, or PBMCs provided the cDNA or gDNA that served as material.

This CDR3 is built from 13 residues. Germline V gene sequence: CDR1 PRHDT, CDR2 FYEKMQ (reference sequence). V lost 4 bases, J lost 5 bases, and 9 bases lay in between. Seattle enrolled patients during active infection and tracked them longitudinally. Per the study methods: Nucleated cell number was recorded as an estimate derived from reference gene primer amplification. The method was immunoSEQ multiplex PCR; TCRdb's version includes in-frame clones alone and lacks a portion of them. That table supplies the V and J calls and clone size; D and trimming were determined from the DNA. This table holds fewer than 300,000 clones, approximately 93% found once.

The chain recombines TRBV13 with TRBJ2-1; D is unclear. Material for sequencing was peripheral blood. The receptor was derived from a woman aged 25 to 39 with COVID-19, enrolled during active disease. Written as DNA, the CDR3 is TGTGCCAGCAGCTGGCGGTCCCACAATGAGCAGTTCTTC. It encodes CASSWRSHNEQFF.